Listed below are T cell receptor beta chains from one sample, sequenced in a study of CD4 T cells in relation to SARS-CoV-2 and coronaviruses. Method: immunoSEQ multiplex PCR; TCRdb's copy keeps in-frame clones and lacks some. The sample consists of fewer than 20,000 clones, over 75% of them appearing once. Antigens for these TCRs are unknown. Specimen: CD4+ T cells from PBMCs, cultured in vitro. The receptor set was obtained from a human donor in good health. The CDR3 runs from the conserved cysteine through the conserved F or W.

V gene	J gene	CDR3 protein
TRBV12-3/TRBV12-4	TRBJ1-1	CASSFSGSPEAFF
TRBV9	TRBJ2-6	CASSVSDRRSGANVLTF
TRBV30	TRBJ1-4	CAWSRDSTTNEKLFF
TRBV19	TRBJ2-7	CASKRAASEPSEQYF
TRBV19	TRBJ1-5	CASSISEGASQPQHF
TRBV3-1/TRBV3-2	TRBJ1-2	CASSQDEQTTRGYTF
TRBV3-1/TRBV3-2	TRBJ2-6	CASSRTRGSGANVLTF
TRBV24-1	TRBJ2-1	CATSDSRDSDNEQFF
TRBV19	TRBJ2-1	CASSKHALLSSYNEQFF
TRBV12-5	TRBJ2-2	CASGRSPDGELNTGELFF
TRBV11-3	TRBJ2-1	CASSFGTGTYNEQFF
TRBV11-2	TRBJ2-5	CASSFNSAPRQETQYF
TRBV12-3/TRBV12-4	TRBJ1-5	CASSLQYQPQHF
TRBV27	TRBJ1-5	CASNEDRDRVSWQPQHF
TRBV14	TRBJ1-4	CASSPWGFEKLFF
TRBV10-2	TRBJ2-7	CASSGGQGAYEQYF
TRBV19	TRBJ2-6	CASSLVMGSGANVLTF
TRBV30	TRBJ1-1	CASDRPNTEAFF
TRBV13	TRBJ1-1	CASSLRKNTEAFF
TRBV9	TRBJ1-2	CASSSQSNGYTF
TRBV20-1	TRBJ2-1	CSASSGSYNEQFF
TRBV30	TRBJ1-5	CAWSVQRWEPQHF
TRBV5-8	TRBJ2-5	CASSFFPAGPYQETQYF
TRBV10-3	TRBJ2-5	CAISSETGTQETQYF
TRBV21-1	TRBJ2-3	CASSTAGTDTQYF
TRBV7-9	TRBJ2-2	CASRLAGDTGELFF
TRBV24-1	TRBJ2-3	CATENTDTQYF
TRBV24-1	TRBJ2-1	CATSDRREGLDEQFF
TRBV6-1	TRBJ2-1	CASSEGLALYNEQFF
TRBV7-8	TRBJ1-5	CASSPSGQLNQPQHF
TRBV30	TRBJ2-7	CAWSPLTQGRYEQYF
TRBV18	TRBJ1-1	CASSPKTPWMGTEAFF
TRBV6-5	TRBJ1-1	CASKDRLPNTEAFF
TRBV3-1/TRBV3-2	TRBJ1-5	CASSQDTDQPQHF
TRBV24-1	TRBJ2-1	CATRRTGRDNEQFF
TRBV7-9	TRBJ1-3	CASSAVRETPGNTIYF
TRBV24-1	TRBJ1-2	CATSDITEYGYTF
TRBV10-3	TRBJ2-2	CAISDPGTGMDGELFF
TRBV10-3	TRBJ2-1	CAIQGGAYNEQFF
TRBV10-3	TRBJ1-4	CAIRGTQESEKLFF
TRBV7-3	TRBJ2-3	CASSYRGSTDTQYF
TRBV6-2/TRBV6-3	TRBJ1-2	CASSYGGIVNYGYTF
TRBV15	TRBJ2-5	CATSRPGETQYF
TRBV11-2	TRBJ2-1	CASSPSGELYNEQFF